The 26 T cell receptor beta chains below all came from one sample that was sequenced in a study of siplizumab effects on memory and regulatory T cells. The table came from immunoSEQ multiplex PCR; TCRdb's copy has only in-frame clones and leaves some out. The table records over 85,000 clones, 94% of them present only once. Sequencing was carried out using non-Treg CD4+ T cells sorted from blood. The receptors come from a human donor in good health.

The rearrangement uses TRBV4-1 and TRBJ2-2; D is unclear. The CDR3 is 14 residues long. V was trimmed by 0 bases and J by 5 bases, leaving 7 bases between them. Per the germline V gene, CDR1 is MGHRA and CDR2 is YSYEKL. CDR3 nucleotide sequence: TGCGCCAGCAGCCAAGACCCAAATACCGGGGAGCTGTTTTTT. It translates to CASSQDPNTGELFF.

The chain joins TRBV19 to TRBJ1-1, with 8 nucleotides matching TRBD1. The CDR3 runs to 20 residues. Germline V CDR1 and CDR2: LNHDA, SQIVND (reference sequence). V gave up 1 base and J gave up 1 base; unmatched junction bases: 17. In nucleotides, the CDR3 is TGTGCCAGTAGTATAGTGGGCAGGGGGCGCCGCGGTTGGGAGAACACTGAAGCTTTCTTT. It yields the protein CASSIVGRGRRGWENTEAFF. Using reference TRBV19 and TRBJ1-1 for the parts outside the CDR3, the full variable domain is DGGITQSPKYLFRKEGQNVTLSCEQNLNHDAMYWYRQDPGQGLRLIYYSQIVNDFQKGDIAEGYSVSREKKESFPLTVTSAQKNPTAFYLCASSIVGRGRRGWENTEAFFGQGTRLTVV.

The chain uses TRBV28 and TRBJ2-7; tentatively, D is TRBD1 (6 bases). CDR1 and CDR2 (germline): MDHEN, SYDVKM. The CDR3 consists of 12 residues. V shed 6 bases and J shed 4 bases, with 10 bases lying between them. DNA of the CDR3: TGTGCCAGCAGGAGGACAGTTTACGAGCAGTACTTC. This codes for CASRRTVYEQYF.

In DNA form, the CDR3 reads TGTGCCAGCAGCTTAGCGGGGGTCCGGGGCTATGGCTACACCTTC. Protein product: CASSLAGVRGYGYTF. The rearrangement links TRBV7-2 to TRBJ1-2; TRBD1 might be the D (5 bases). Germline V gives CDR1 SGHTA, CDR2 FQGNSA. The CDR3 has 15 amino acids. Trimming removed 0 bases at V and 4 bases at J, with 12 bases between.

The gene calls are TRBV11-1 and TRBJ2-3, with a weak D call TRBD2 (5 bases). The CDR3 consists of 15 residues. Germline values: CDR1 SGHAT, CDR2 FQDESV (reference sequence). V dropped 3 bases and J dropped 0 bases, with 10 bases sitting between them. CDR3 region: CASSLSGSSTDTQYF. In nucleotides, the CDR3 is TGTGCCAGCAGCTTGAGCGGATCCAGCACAGATACGCAGTATTTT.

The chain has TRBV6-1 and TRBJ1-4; 9 bases map to TRBD1. Germline values: CDR1 MNHNS, CDR2 SASEGT. V gave up 5 bases and J gave up 14 bases; unmatched junction bases: 12. This CDR3 is built from 14 residues. The CDR3 region is CASSLRQGVLSLFF. The CDR3 DNA is TGTGCCAGCAGTCTCAGACAGGGGGTTCTCAGTCTGTTTTTT.

The chain employs TRBV5-5 and TRBJ2-3, with TRBD2 identical over 11 bases. Germline V CDR1 and CDR2: SGHKS, YYEKEE (reference sequence). This CDR3 region has 15 residues. After removal of 0 bases from V and 4 bases from J, the junction contained 1 base not matched to a gene. The CDR3 DNA sequence: TGTGCCAGCAGCTTGGAGGGACTAGCGGCAGATACGCAGTATTTT. This translates into CASSLEGLAADTQYF.

The V gene is TRBV5-6, the J gene TRBJ2-7; 7 positions match TRBD1. V gave up 5 bases and J gave up 4 bases; unmatched junction bases: 9. Germline-derived CDR1 and CDR2 are SGHDT and YYEEEE. The CDR3 consists of 14 residues. CDR3 DNA: TGTGCCAGCAGTTCCATCGGGACAGAATACGAGCAGTACTTC. It encodes CASSSIGTEYEQYF.

The chain recombines TRBV13 with TRBJ2-1; D not certain. Germline V gene data show CDR1 as PRHDT and CDR2 as FYEKMQ (reference sequence). V lost 7 bases and J 9 bases, leaving 22 bases between the germline ends. The CDR3 loop spans 15 amino acids. The CDR3 DNA sequence: TGTGCCAGCACCACCAGGAACGGTCGGGTTGCTGAGCAGTTCTTC. This translates into CASTTRNGRVAEQFF.

The V gene is TRBV30, the J gene TRBJ1-2, with D possibly matching TRBD1 (5 bases). Germline lookup yields CDR1 GTSNPN and CDR2 SVGIG (reference sequence). The CDR3 has 13 residues. Trimming left V 5 bases short and J 4 bases short, with 14 bases between. The CDR3 reads CAWGSGFAYGYTF. The CDR3 coding sequence is TGTGCCTGGGGATCAGGGTTTGCCTATGGCTACACCTTC.

This clone was recorded once. This rearrangement joins TRBV11-3 to TRBJ1-1; D unresolved. This CDR3 has 17 amino acids. V was shortened by 3 bases and J by 0 bases, with 17 bases between the two germline ends. In germline, CDR1 is SGHNT, CDR2 YENEEA. The DNA for the CDR3 is TGTGCCAGCAGCTTTCAAAAAGGCGGCACCTTGAACACTGAAGCTTTCTTT. Protein: CASSFQKGGTLNTEAFF.

The chain has TRBV2 and TRBJ2-1; 11 nucleotides match TRBD2. The CDR3 is made up of 14 amino acids. V dropped 6 bases and J dropped 8; count of bases not matched to a gene: 6. The germline gives CDR1 SNHLY, CDR2 FYNNEI. The DNA of the CDR3 is TGTGCCAGCAGAGGGACTAGCGGTCGGTATGAGCAGTTCTTC. Residues: CASRGTSGRYEQFF.

The rearrangement uses TRBV5-1 and TRBJ2-6; D gene ambiguous. Germline CDR1 is SGHRS and CDR2 is YFSETQ. V lost 4 bases, J lost 0 bases, and 11 bases lay in between. The CDR3 has 16 amino acids. The DNA for the CDR3 is TGCGCCAGCAGCCCGGACGTTCACTCTGGGGCCAACGTCCTGACTTTC. It is translated as CASSPDVHSGANVLTF.

This CDR3 is CASSQVTGNQPQHF. The CDR3 region has the DNA TGCGCCAGCAGCCAAGTCACAGGTAATCAGCCCCAGCATTTT. This chain connects TRBV4-1 to TRBJ1-5, with D possibly matching TRBD1 (5 bases). Germline V gene sequence: CDR1 MGHRA, CDR2 YSYEKL. The CDR3 loop spans 14 amino acids. Trimming shortened V by 1 base and J by 4 bases, and 8 bases separated the two germline ends.

The chain couples TRBV5-1 to TRBJ1-1; the D is unclear. The V gene's germline CDR1 is SGHRS and CDR2 YFSETQ. Between the trimmed V and J ends, which lost 4 bases and 0 bases, there was a span of 7 bases. CDR3 length: 13 residues. In DNA form, the CDR3 reads TGCGCCAGCAGCCAGGTTATGAACACTGAAGCTTTCTTT. Amino acids: CASSQVMNTEAFF.

This chain uses TRBV12-5 with TRBJ1-3; 7 bases are shared with TRBD1. The CDR3 has 13 amino acids. The V gene end was trimmed by 6 bases and the J gene end by 8 bases; junction bases not matched to a gene: 7. Per the germline V gene, CDR1 is LGHNT and CDR2 is FRNRAP. For the CDR3, the DNA is TGTGCTAGTGGCTTGACAGGGACGTACACCATATATTTT. Translated, it gives CASGLTGTYTIYF.

Here the CDR3 reads CASWTGGYEQYF. DNA for the CDR3: TGTGCCAGCTGGACAGGGGGTTACGAGCAGTACTTC. This chain links TRBV2 with TRBJ2-7; 10 bases align to TRBD1. Germline V gene data show CDR1 as SNHLY and CDR2 as FYNNEI. The CDR3 sequence is 12 residues long. Losses at the gene ends were 8 bases for V and 4 bases for J; bases not matched to a gene: 2.

The V and J genes are TRBV20-1 and TRBJ1-4; D is undetermined. The CDR3 extends over 11 amino acids. Trimming cost V 2 bases and J 17 bases, with 15 bases left between them. CDR1 is DFQATT, CDR2 SNEGSKA, per germline (reference sequence). The CDR3 nucleotides read TGCAGTGCTAGAAGCCACTCGGACCCATTTTTT. It translates to CSARSHSDPFF.

This chain links TRBV11-2 with TRBJ1-2; D may be TRBD1 (5 bases). Per germline, CDR1 SGHAT and CDR2 FQNNGV. CDR3 length: 12 amino acids. Deletions cut 4 bases from V and 6 bases from J, with 9 bases between. The CDR3 bases are TGTGCCAGCAGCTCGGGGGGTAATGGCTACACCTTC. Protein product: CASSSGGNGYTF.

The table lists this clone with a count of one. This chain links TRBV9 with TRBJ2-1; TRBD2 agrees at 8 bases. Germline CDR1 and CDR2: SGDLS and YYNGEE. J lost 2 bases, V lost 0 bases, and 4 bases had no gene match. This CDR3 region has 16 residues. The CDR3 is CASSVGSGLAYNEQFF. The CDR3 bases are TGTGCCAGCAGCGTAGGATCGGGACTAGCCTACAATGAGCAGTTCTTC. Combining the CDR3 with reference TRBV9 and TRBJ2-1 gives the whole variable domain DSGVTQTPKHLITATGQRVTLRCSPRSGDLSVYWYQQSLDQGLQFLIQYYNGEERAKGNILERFSAQQFPDLHSELNLSSLELGDSALYFCASSVGSGLAYNEQFFGPGTRLTVL.

This clone is a singleton in its sample. The rearrangement links TRBV6-5 to TRBJ2-7; TRBD2 matches 8 bases. Germline-derived CDR1 and CDR2 are MNHEY and SVGAGI. J lost 5 bases, V lost 0 bases, and 6 bases had no gene match. The CDR3 is 15 residues long. The CDR3: CASSYSGGGPNEQYF. CDR3 coding DNA: TGTGCCAGCAGTTACTCCGGGGGGGGGCCCAACGAGCAGTACTTC.

V usage is TRBV27 and J usage is TRBJ2-4; 9 bases match TRBD1. Germline CDR1 and CDR2: MNHEY and SMNVEV (reference sequence). With 5 bases clipped from V and 9 bases from J, the junction kept 17 bases outside the gene matches. This CDR3 is built from 17 residues. The CDR3 here is CASSRRQGEGSLAIQYF. CDR3 bases: TGTGCCAGCAGTCGTCGACAGGGGGAGGGTTCGTTGGCCATTCAGTACTTC.

J is TRBJ1-1 and V is TRBV29-1; 7 nucleotides match TRBD1. J gave up 6 bases and V 4 bases, and 8 bases lay outside the gene matches. The CDR3 is 13 residues long. Germline values: CDR1 SQVTM, CDR2 ANQGSEA. Here the CDR3 reads CSVATGTGSEAFF. For the CDR3, the DNA is TGCAGCGTTGCGACAGGGACGGGGTCTGAAGCTTTCTTT. The full variable domain, with the rest looked up from reference TRBV29-1 and TRBJ1-1, is SAVISQKPSRDICQRGTSLTIQCQVDSQVTMMFWYRQQPGQSLTLIATANQGSEATYESGFVIDKFPISRPNLTFSTLTVSNMSPEDSSIYLCSVATGTGSEAFFGQGTRLTVV.

The chain joins TRBV18 to TRBJ2-7; 9 bases map to TRBD1. This CDR3 is 16 amino acids long. Trimming took 0 bases from V and 6 from J; bases not matched to a gene: 9. Per the germline V gene, CDR1 is KGHSH and CDR2 is LQKENI. CDR3 DNA: TGTGCCAGCTCACCACCGGGACAGGGTGCTTTGGGCGAGCAGTACTTC. Translation: CASSPPGQGALGEQYF.

The rearrangement joins TRBV30 to TRBJ2-1; 8 bases agree with TRBD2. The germline gives CDR1 GTSNPN, CDR2 SVGIG (reference sequence). This CDR3 is built from 16 residues. Trimming cost V 1 base and J 1 base; bases outside gene matches: 6. CDR3 coding DNA: TGTGCCTGGAGTGGAATGAGCGGGAGATCCTACAATGAGCAGTTCTTC. The encoded protein is CAWSGMSGRSYNEQFF. Supplemented by reference TRBV30 and TRBJ2-1, the full variable domain reads SQTIHQWPATLVQPVGSPLSLECTVEGTSNPNLYWYRQAAGRGLQLLFYSVGIGQISSEVPQNLSASRPQDRQFILSSKKLLLSDSGFYLCAWSGMSGRSYNEQFFGPGTRLTVL.

The chain has TRBV4-2 and TRBJ1-3; D not resolved. Germline CDR1 and CDR2: LGHNA and YNFKEQ. This CDR3 comprises 16 residues. V lost 2 bases and J 1 base, leaving 12 bases between the germline ends. The CDR3 DNA reads as TGTGCCAGCAGCCAACGAGTGGGGAAGTCTGGAAACACCATATATTTT. It specifies CASSQRVGKSGNTIYF.